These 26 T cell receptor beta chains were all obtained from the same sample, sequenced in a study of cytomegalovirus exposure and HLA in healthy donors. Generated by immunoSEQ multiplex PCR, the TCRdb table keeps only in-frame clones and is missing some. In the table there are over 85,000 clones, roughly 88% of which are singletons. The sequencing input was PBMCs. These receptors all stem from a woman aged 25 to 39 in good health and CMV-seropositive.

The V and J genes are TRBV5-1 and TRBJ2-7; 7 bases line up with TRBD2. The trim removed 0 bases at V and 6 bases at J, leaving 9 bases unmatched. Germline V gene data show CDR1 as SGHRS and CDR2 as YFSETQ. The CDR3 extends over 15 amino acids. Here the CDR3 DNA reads TGCGCCAGCAGCTTGGCGGCGGGAGAGTTCGTCGAGCAGTACTTC. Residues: CASSLAAGEFVEQYF. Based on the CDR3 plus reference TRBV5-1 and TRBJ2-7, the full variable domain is KAGVTQTPRYLIKTRGQQVTLSCSPISGHRSVSWYQQTPGQGLQFLFEYFSETQRNKGNFPGRFSGRQFSNSRSEMNVSTLELGDSALYLCASSLAAGEFVEQYFGPGTRLTVT.

Here the CDR3 DNA reads TGCGCCAGCAGCCCCCAACAGGGTGTGGAGCTGTTTTTT. Its translation: CASSPQQGVELFF. The chain uses TRBV4-3 and TRBJ2-2, with D possibly being TRBD1 (6 bases). Germline loops: CDR1 LGHNA, CDR2 YSLEER. This CDR3 has 13 residues. The V gene lost 4 bases and the J gene lost 10 bases, with 13 bases spanning the gap.

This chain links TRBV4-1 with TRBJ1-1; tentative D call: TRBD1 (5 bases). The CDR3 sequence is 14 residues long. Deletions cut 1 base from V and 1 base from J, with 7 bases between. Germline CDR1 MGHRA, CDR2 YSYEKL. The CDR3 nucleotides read TGCGCCAGCAGCCAAGCTGACAGGAACACTGAAGCTTTCTTT. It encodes CASSQADRNTEAFF.

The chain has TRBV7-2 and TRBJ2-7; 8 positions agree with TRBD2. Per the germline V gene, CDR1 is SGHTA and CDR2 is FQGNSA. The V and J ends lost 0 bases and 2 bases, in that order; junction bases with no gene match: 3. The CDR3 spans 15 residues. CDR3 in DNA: TGTGCCAGCAGCTTAGCAGCGGGGGACCCCTACGAGCAGTACTTC. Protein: CASSLAAGDPYEQYF.

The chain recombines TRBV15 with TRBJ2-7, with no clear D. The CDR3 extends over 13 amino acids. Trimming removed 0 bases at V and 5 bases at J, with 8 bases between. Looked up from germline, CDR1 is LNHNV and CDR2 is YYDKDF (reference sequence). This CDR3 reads CATSRDVLHEQYF. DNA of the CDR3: TGTGCCACCAGCAGAGATGTCCTCCACGAGCAGTACTTC.

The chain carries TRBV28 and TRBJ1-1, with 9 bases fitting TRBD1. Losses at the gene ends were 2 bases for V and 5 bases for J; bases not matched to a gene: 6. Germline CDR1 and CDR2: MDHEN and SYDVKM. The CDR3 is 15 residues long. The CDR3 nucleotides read TGTGCCAGCAGTTTACGACAGGGGGTCGGGACTGAAGCTTTCTTT. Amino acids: CASSLRQGVGTEAFF. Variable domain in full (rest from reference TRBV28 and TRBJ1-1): DVKVTQSSRYLVKRTGEKVFLECVQDMDHENMFWYRQDPGLGLRLIYFSYDVKMKEKGDIPEGYSVSREKKERFSLILESASTNQTSMYLCASSLRQGVGTEAFFGQGTRLTVV.

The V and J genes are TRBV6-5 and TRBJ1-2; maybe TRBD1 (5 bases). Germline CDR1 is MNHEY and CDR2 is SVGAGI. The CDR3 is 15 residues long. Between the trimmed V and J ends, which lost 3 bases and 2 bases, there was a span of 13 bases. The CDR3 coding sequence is TGTGCCAGCAGTTATAGCGGGGGAGCCAACTATGGCTACACCTTC. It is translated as CASSYSGGANYGYTF.

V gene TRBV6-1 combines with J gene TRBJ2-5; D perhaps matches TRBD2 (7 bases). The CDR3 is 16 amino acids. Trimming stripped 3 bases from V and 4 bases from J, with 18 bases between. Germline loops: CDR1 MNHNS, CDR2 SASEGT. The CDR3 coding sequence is TGTGCCAGCAGTGAGTCTGGCGGGGGCTTGGGAGAGACCCAGTACTTC. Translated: CASSESGGGLGETQYF.

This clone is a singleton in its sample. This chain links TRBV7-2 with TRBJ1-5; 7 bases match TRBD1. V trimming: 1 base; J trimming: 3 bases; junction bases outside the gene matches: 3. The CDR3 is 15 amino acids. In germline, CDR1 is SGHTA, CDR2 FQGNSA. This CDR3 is CASSLGGTVNQPQHF. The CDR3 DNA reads TGTGCCAGCAGCTTAGGAGGGACAGTCAATCAGCCCCAGCATTTT.

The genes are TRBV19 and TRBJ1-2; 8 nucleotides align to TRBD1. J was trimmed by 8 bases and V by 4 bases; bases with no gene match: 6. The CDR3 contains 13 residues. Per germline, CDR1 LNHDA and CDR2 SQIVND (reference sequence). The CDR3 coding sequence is TGTGCCAGTAGTAGCCGGACAGGGTTCGGCTACACCTTC. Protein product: CASSSRTGFGYTF.

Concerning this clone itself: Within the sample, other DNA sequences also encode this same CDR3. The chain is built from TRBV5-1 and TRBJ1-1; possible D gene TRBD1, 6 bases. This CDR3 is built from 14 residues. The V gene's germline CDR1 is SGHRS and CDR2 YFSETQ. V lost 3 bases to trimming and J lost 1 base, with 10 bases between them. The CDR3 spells CASSSQGSNTEAFF. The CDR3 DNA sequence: TGCGCCAGCAGCTCTCAGGGGTCGAACACTGAAGCTTTCTTT.

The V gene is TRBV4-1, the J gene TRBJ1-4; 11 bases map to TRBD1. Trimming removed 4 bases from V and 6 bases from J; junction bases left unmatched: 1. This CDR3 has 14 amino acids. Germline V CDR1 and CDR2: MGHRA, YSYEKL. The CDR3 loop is CASSRDRGDEKLFF. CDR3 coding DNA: TGCGCCAGCAGCCGGGACAGGGGGGATGAAAAACTGTTTTTT.

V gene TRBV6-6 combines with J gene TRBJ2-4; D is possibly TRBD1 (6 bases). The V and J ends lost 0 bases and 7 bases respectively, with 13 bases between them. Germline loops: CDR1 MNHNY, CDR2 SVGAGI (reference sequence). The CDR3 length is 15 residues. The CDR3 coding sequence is TGTGCCAGCAGTTACTCGGGGCAGGGGTTGAACATTCAGTACTTC. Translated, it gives CASSYSGQGLNIQYF.

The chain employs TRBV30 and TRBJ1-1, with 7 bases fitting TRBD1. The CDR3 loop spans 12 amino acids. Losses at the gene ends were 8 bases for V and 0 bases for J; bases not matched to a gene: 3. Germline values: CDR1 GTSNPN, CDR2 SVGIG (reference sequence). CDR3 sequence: CAGGGMNTEAFF. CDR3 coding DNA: TGTGCCGGAGGGGGCATGAACACTGAAGCTTTCTTT. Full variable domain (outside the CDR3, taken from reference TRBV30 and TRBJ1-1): SQTIHQWPATLVQPVGSPLSLECTVEGTSNPNLYWYRQAAGRGLQLLFYSVGIGQISSEVPQNLSASRPQDRQFILSSKKLLLSDSGFYLCAGGGMNTEAFFGQGTRLTVV.

The CDR3 protein is CASSNSWAGEAFF. CDR3 nucleotides: TGTGCCAGCAGTAATTCGTGGGCCGGTGAAGCTTTCTTT. This chain joins TRBV6-6 and TRBJ1-1; D not resolved. The CDR3 is 13 amino acids. From germline, CDR1 is MNHNY and CDR2 SVGAGI (reference sequence). Trimming shortened V by 5 bases and J by 7 bases, and 14 bases separated the two germline ends.

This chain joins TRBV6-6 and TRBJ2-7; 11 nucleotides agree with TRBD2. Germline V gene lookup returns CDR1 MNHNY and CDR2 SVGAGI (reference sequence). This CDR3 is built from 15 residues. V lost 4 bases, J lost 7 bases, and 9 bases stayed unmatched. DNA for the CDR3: TGTGCCAGCAGTTGGGGTAGCGGGAGGGCCGTTGAGCAGTACTTC. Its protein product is CASSWGSGRAVEQYF.

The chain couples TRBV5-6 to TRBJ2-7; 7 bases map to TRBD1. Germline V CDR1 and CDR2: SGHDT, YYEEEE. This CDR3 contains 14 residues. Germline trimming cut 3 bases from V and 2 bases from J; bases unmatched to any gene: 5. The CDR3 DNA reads TGTGCCAGCAGCTCTTTAACAGGGGCCTACGAGCAGTACTTC. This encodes CASSSLTGAYEQYF.

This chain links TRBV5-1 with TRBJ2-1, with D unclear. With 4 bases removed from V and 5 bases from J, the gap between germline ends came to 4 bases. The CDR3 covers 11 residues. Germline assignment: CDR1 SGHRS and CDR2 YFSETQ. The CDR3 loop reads CASSANNEQFF. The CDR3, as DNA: TGCGCCAGCAGCGCTAACAATGAGCAGTTCTTC.

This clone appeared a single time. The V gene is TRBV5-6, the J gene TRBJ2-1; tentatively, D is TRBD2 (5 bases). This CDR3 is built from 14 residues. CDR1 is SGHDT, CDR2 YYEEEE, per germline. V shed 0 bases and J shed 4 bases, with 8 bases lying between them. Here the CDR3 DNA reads TGTGCCAGCAGCTTGGGACTACCGTACAATGAGCAGTTCTTC. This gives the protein CASSLGLPYNEQFF.

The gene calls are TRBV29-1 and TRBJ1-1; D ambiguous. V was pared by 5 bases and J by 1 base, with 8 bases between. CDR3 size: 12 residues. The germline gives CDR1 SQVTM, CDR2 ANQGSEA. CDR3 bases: TGCAGCGTTCCTGGCGGGAACACTGAAGCTTTCTTT. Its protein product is CSVPGGNTEAFF.

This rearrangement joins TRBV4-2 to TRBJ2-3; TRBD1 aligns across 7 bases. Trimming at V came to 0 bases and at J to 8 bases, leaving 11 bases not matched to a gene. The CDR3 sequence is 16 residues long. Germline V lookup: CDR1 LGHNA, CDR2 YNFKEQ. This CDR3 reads CASSQDLGGAAGTQYF. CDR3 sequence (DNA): TGTGCCAGCAGCCAAGACCTAGGGGGCGCTGCTGGTACGCAGTATTTT.

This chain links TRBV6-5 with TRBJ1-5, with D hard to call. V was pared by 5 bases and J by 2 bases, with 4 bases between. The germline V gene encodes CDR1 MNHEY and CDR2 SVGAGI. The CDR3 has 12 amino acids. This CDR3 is CASSKRNQPQHF. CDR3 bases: TGTGCCAGCAGTAAGCGCAATCAGCCCCAGCATTTT.

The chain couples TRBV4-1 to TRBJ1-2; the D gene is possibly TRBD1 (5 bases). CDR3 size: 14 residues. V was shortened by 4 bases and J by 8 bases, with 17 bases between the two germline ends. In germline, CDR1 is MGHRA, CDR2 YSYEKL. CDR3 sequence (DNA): TGCGCCAGCAGCCTCCTGCGACAGACGGGCGGCTACACCTTC. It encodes CASSLLRQTGGYTF.

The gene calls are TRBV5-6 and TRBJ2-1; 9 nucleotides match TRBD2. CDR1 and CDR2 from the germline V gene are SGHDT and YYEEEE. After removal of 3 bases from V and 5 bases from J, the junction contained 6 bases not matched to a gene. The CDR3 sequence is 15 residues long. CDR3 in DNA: TGTGCCAGCAGCTATAGCGGGAGCGAAAACAATGAGCAGTTCTTC. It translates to CASSYSGSENNEQFF.

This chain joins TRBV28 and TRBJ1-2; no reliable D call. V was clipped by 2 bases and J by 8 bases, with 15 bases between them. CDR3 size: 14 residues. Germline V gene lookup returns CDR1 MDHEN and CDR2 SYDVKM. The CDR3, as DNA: TGTGCCAGCAGTTTAGAGGGTCGGGTTGGAGGCTACACCTTC. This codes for CASSLEGRVGGYTF.

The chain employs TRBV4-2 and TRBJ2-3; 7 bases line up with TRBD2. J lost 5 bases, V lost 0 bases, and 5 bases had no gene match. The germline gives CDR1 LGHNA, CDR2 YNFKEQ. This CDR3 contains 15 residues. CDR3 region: CASSQEAGEGDTQYF. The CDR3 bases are TGTGCCAGCAGCCAAGAGGCGGGGGAAGGAGATACGCAGTATTTT.